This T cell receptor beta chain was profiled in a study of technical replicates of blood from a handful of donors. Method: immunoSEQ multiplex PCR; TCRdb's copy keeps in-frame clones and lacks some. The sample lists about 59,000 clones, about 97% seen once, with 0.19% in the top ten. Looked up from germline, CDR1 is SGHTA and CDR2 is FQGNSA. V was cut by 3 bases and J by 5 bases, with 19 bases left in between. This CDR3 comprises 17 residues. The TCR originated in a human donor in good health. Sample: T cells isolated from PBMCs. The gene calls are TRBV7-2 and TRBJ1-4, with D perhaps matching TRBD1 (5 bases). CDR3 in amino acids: CASSFFGRGFVNEKLFF. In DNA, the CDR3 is TGTGCCAGCAGCTTTTTCGGTCGGGGGTTCGTAAATGAAAAACTGTTTTTT.